The 17 T cell receptor beta chains reported below all come from one sample, sequenced in a study of T cell changes during pregnancy in multiple sclerosis. Data came from immunoSEQ multiplex PCR; TCRdb stores just in-frame clones and leaves some out. The table records under 80,000 clones, roughly 92% of them present only once. Material: peripheral blood, obtained after pregnancy. These TCRs come from a female donor in good health, enrolled as a control in a pregnancy study.

The chain is built from TRBV25-1 and TRBJ1-1, with D unresolved. With 3 bases removed from V and 5 bases from J, the gap between germline ends came to 13 bases. Germline V gene lookup returns CDR1 MGHDK and CDR2 SYGVNS. This CDR3 is 14 amino acids long. This CDR3 reads CASSDSGIVTEAFF. CDR3 DNA sequence: TGTGCCAGCAGTGATTCGGGGATTGTTACTGAAGCTTTCTTT. Variable domain in full (rest from reference TRBV25-1 and TRBJ1-1): EADIYQTPRYLVIGTGKKITLECSQTMGHDKMYWYQQDPGMELHLIHYSYGVNSTEKGDLSSESTVSRIRTEHFPLTLESARPSHTSQYLCASSDSGIVTEAFFGQGTRLTVV.

This clone came up a few times. The rearrangement links TRBV30 to TRBJ1-1; D is unresolved. This CDR3 is built from 12 residues. Germline lookup yields CDR1 GTSNPN and CDR2 SVGIG (reference sequence). V was shortened by 7 bases and J by 5 bases, with 14 bases between the two germline ends. The CDR3 DNA sequence: TGTGCCTCGATCCTCACTAGTACTGAAGCTTTCTTT. It is translated as CASILTSTEAFF. The variable domain in full, with the rest retrieved from reference TRBV30 and TRBJ1-1, is SQTIHQWPATLVQPVGSPLSLECTVEGTSNPNLYWYRQAAGRGLQLLFYSVGIGQISSEVPQNLSASRPQDRQFILSSKKLLLSDSGFYLCASILTSTEAFFGQGTRLTVV.

The CDR3 region is CASSRTENTGELFF. The CDR3 DNA sequence: TGTGCCAGCAGTAGGACAGAGAACACCGGGGAGCTGTTTTTT. V and J are TRBV6-4 and TRBJ2-2; weak D call: TRBD1 (6 bases). Between the trimmed V and J ends, which lost 5 bases and 1 base, there was a span of 8 bases. The CDR3 contains 14 residues. Germline values: CDR1 MRHNA, CDR2 SNTAGT.

This clone occurred once. The DNA of the CDR3 is TGTGCCAGCAGTGCGGGGTGGTCTGGAAACACCATATATTTT. Translating gives CASSAGWSGNTIYF. The genes are TRBV28 and TRBJ1-3; D is uncertain. This CDR3 has 14 amino acids. Trimming took 5 bases from V and 1 from J, leaving 9 bases between them. CDR1 MDHEN and CDR2 SYDVKM come from the germline V gene. The entire variable domain, with the rest obtained from reference TRBV28 and TRBJ1-3, is as follows: DVKVTQSSRYLVKRTGEKVFLECVQDMDHENMFWYRQDPGLGLRLIYFSYDVKMKEKGDIPEGYSVSREKKERFSLILESASTNQTSMYLCASSAGWSGNTIYFGEGSWLTVV.

The chain couples TRBV13 to TRBJ2-4; D call uncertain. V shed 2 bases and J shed 5 bases, with 7 bases lying between them. This CDR3 has 13 residues. CDR1 and CDR2 (germline): PRHDT, FYEKMQ (reference sequence). The CDR3 coding sequence is TGTGCCAGCAGCTTACCGGTTGAAAACATTCAGTACTTC. Its protein is CASSLPVENIQYF.

V is TRBV15 and J is TRBJ2-7; D gene uncertain. The germline V gene encodes CDR1 LNHNV and CDR2 YYDKDF (reference sequence). Trimming left V 0 bases short and J 8 bases short, with 8 bases between. The CDR3 has 12 residues. This CDR3 reads CATSRDVGQQYF. CDR3 DNA: TGTGCCACCAGCAGAGATGTCGGTCAGCAGTACTTC.

The chain uses TRBV28 and TRBJ1-2; no clear D gene. The CDR3 is 17 residues long. The ends were cut back, 8 bases at V and 2 bases at J, with 24 bases in the middle. CDR1 is MDHEN and CDR2 is SYDVKM in the germline V gene. As DNA, the CDR3 is TGTGCCAGCTCGGAAGTGAAAAACAGAATCTCCAACTATGGCTACACCTTC. Its translation: CASSEVKNRISNYGYTF.

The chain joins TRBV27 to TRBJ1-2; TRBD1 is a possible D gene (5 bases). V was pared by 5 bases and J by 8 bases, with 18 bases between. Germline assignment: CDR1 MNHEY and CDR2 SMNVEV (reference sequence). The CDR3 runs 14 residues. Here the CDR3 reads CASSAGPLTGGYTF. CDR3 in DNA: TGTGCCAGCAGTGCGGGACCGCTCACGGGCGGCTACACCTTC.

The chain has TRBV7-2 and TRBJ2-2; maybe TRBD1 (6 bases). Looked up from germline, CDR1 is SGHTA and CDR2 is FQGNSA. The CDR3 loop spans 14 amino acids. Trimming left V 4 bases short and J 5 bases short, with 11 bases between. The DNA for the CDR3 is TGTGCCAGCAGCTCCTCACAGGGAACCGGGGAGCTGTTTTTT. Residues: CASSSSQGTGELFF.

The genes are TRBV7-9 and TRBJ1-4; perhaps TRBD1 as D (5 bases). The germline V gene encodes CDR1 SEHNR and CDR2 FQNEAQ (reference sequence). The CDR3 contains 12 residues. Between the trimmed V and J ends, which lost 5 bases and 8 bases, there was a span of 9 bases. This chain's CDR3 is CASSPQGEKLFF. The CDR3 DNA reads as TGTGCCAGCAGCCCCCAGGGAGAAAAACTGTTTTTT. Filled out from reference TRBV7-9 and TRBJ1-4, the complete variable domain reads DTGVSQNPRHKITKRGQNVTFRCDPISEHNRLYWYRQTLGQGPEFLTYFQNEAQLEKSRLLSDRFSAERPKGSFSTLEIQRTEQGDSAMYLCASSPQGEKLFFGSGTQLSVL.

The genes are TRBV18 and TRBJ2-2; D is unresolved. Germline CDR1 KGHSH, CDR2 LQKENI. V gave up 1 base and J gave up 8 bases, with 11 bases separating them. CDR3 size: 14 residues. CDR3 residues: CASSPRSNSGELFF. DNA of the CDR3: TGTGCCAGCTCACCACGTAGTAACTCTGGGGAGCTGTTTTTT.

J is TRBJ1-1 and V is TRBV7-9; tentatively, D is TRBD1 (5 bases). Germline V gene sequence: CDR1 SEHNR, CDR2 FQNEAQ (reference sequence). V dropped 5 bases and J dropped 5 bases, with 18 bases sitting between them. This CDR3 is built from 15 residues. In DNA, the CDR3 is TGTGCCAGCAGCCCCTACTCAGGGTTAGATACTGAAGCTTTCTTT. It specifies CASSPYSGLDTEAFF.

V usage is TRBV7-9 and J usage is TRBJ2-7; D is unclear. Trimming stripped 4 bases from V and 0 bases from J, with 4 bases between. Germline V gene sequence: CDR1 SEHNR, CDR2 FQNEAQ (reference sequence). This CDR3 comprises 12 residues. The CDR3 bases are TGTGCCAGCAGCTCGGTCTCCTACGAGCAGTACTTC. It yields the protein CASSSVSYEQYF.

This clone was detected once. The J gene is TRBJ2-7, the V gene TRBV29-1; 11 bases are shared with TRBD2. Germline V gene sequence: CDR1 SQVTM, CDR2 ANQGSEA. The J segment lost 2 bases and the V segment lost 4 bases, leaving 4 bases of the junction unmatched. The CDR3 has 14 amino acids. The CDR3 nucleotides are TGCAGCGTTGGGGCTAGCGGGGGGCCCTACGAGCAGTACTTC. Its translation: CSVGASGGPYEQYF.

The V gene is TRBV11-2, the J gene TRBJ2-1; D gene uncertain. Between the trimmed V and J ends, which lost 5 bases and 8 bases, there was a span of 13 bases. CDR3 size: 13 residues. Germline V gene lookup returns CDR1 SGHAT and CDR2 FQNNGV. DNA of the CDR3: TGTGCCAGCAGCCCCCACCCCTTAGATGAGCAGTTCTTC. Translated, it gives CASSPHPLDEQFF.

This clone was observed once. This chain joins TRBV6-5 and TRBJ2-7; weak D call: TRBD1 (6 bases). V lost 6 bases to trimming and J lost 3 bases, with 12 bases between them. CDR1 MNHEY and CDR2 SVGAGI come from the germline V gene. The CDR3 contains 13 residues. This CDR3 is CASSTGNYYEQYF. The CDR3 bases are TGTGCCAGCAGCACAGGGAATTACTACGAGCAGTACTTC.

The rearrangement links TRBV19 to TRBJ1-1, with D possibly being TRBD1 (5 bases). CDR3 length equals 14 residues. Trimming took 6 bases from V and 1 from J, leaving 12 bases between them. Germline V CDR1 and CDR2: LNHDA, SQIVND (reference sequence). DNA of the CDR3: TGTGCCAGTAGAACCGACAGACAGAACACTGAAGCTTTCTTT. Its translation: CASRTDRQNTEAFF.